The source of this T cell receptor beta chain is a study of breast tumors, draining lymph nodes, adjacent tissues. This CDR3 has 14 residues. Germline V CDR1 and CDR2: SGHRS, YFSETQ. The ends lost 1 base at V and 4 bases at J; junction bases unmatched: 4. This clonotype was recorded at least ten times. As yet, its antigen is unknown. A single record per CDR3 protein comes from TCRdb applying MiXCR to the multiplex PCR reads. Found here are about 300,000 distinct CDR3 sequences, 30% to 35% of them singletons; the top ten hold over 0.95%. The lymph nodes were axillary draining lymph nodes from breast cancer patients. Notes on the study in general: Tumor TCR diversity was below lymph nodes but above nontumor tissue. The lymph node origin of tumor T cells was framed as consistent with a hypothesis, not demonstrated. The data were judged consistent with most tumor T cells coming from lymph node and expanding in tumor.

Sequenced material: axillary lymph node tissue. The receptor was isolated from a female donor with breast cancer. Some clones in this sample may be carry-over from other donors' samples. The chain has TRBV5-1 and TRBJ2-7; 8 bases align to TRBD2. In DNA form, the CDR3 reads TGCGCCAGCAGCTTGATCAGCGGGAGTTACGAGCAGTACTTC. It is translated as CASSLISGSYEQYF.